This T cell receptor beta chain was obtained from a study of immune cell composition in non-small cell lung cancer. Study results and limitations: Smoking pack-years did not significantly correlate with tumour TCR-beta clonality. Tumour-reactive clones were not shown to match dominant in vivo tumour clones. TIL tumour reactivity correlated with maximal tumour-associated clone frequency in adenocarcinoma. Around 75% of squamous and 30% to 40% of adenocarcinoma cases had tumour-associated clones >0.5%.

Here immunoSEQ multiplex PCR was the method, and the copy in TCRdb shows in-frame clones only, minus some. The sample records nearly 6,000 clones, 87% being singletons. Germline loops: CDR1 MNHNY, CDR2 SVGAGI (reference sequence). This CDR3 is built from 15 residues. V was clipped by 2 bases and J by 4 bases, with 14 bases between them. Normal lung was sampled as far from the tumour as possible, at least 3 cm. Details on this clone: Its antigen is unidentified.

The origin of this receptor is a human donor with non-small cell lung cancer. Sequences were obtained from non-adjacent lung tissue. The J gene is TRBJ1-1, the V gene TRBV6-6; perhaps TRBD1 as D (5 bases). CDR3 residues: CASSYGGSSGTEAFF. DNA for the CDR3: TGTGCCAGCAGTTACGGGGGGTCTAGCGGCACTGAAGCTTTCTTT.